The T cell receptor (beta chain) under discussion was sequenced for a study of blood T cell repertoires in COVID-19. As for the study in general: Samples came from the United States, Italy and Spain, spanning acute and convalescent COVID-19. T cells, B-cell-depleted T cells, or PBMCs provided the cDNA or gDNA that served as material.

Germline CDR1 MNHEY, CDR2 SVGAGI. CDR3 length: 14 amino acids. V was pared by 4 bases and J by 10 bases, with 17 bases between. This clone was seen only a few times. How the authors handled the data: Reference gene primer amplification gave estimated nucleated cell counts. Assay: immunoSEQ multiplex PCR; the TCRdb copy retains only in-frame clones and omits some. V, J and clone size are taken as reported in that table, and D and trimming were inferred from the DNA itself. The sample holds 200,000 to 250,000 clones; 82% are singletons and the top ten take 4.7%. Sequenced: peripheral blood. The TCR was taken from a woman between 65 and 79 years old with acute or convalescent COVID-19. The chain combines TRBV6-5 with TRBJ2-1; perhaps TRBD1 as D (7 bases). CDR3 bases: TGTGCCAGCAGTTGGCAGGGGGGACCGGAGGAGCAGTTCTTC. Translated, it gives CASSWQGGPEEQFF.